The 5 T cell receptor beta chains given below trace back to one sample, sequenced in a study of Ad26.COV2.S vaccination and SARS-CoV-2 variants (dated by TCRdb to the early 2020s). The library was made by the immunoSEQ multiplex PCR assay. TCRdb holds this immuneACCESS table with in-frame rearrangements only. Some clones are missing; in checked studies, unresolved V genes explain under half, and the rest has no known cause. This sample comprises 200,000 to 300,000 clones, roughly 90% of them detected only once. In total, the top ten clones hold around 11% of the sample. Read against the paper, the sample's treatment or condition label means: over 15 received Ad26.COV2.S at low or high dose, single or two shots; about 5 received placebo; per-sample allocation not given. Repertoires of vaccine and placebo recipients were sequenced from samples collected on day 63 after the first injection. The sample in question was peripheral blood, obtained in a trial of Ad26.COV2.S vaccine versus placebo. These receptors were collected from a person aged 18-60 years who received the Ad26.COV2.S COVID-19 vaccine or a placebo.

The chain is built from TRBV4-2 and TRBJ1-2; 9 bases align to TRBD1. The CDR3 consists of 19 residues. V was clipped by 7 bases and J by 2 bases; unmatched bases: 20. Germline V gene lookup returns CDR1 LGHNA and CDR2 YNFKEQ. The CDR3 region is CASKAMPLNTGGANYGYTF. The DNA of the CDR3 is TGTGCCAGCAAAGCCATGCCCCTTAACACAGGGGGCGCGAACTATGGCTACACCTTC.

The J gene is TRBJ2-2, the V gene TRBV7-6; 13 positions agree with TRBD2. Germline CDR1 is SGHVS and CDR2 is FNYEAQ. With 5 bases clipped from V and 1 base from J, the junction kept 10 bases outside the gene matches. CDR3 size: 19 residues. The CDR3 DNA sequence: TGTGCCAGCAGCCACCCCGGGACTAGCGGGATACGGAACACCGGGGAGCTGTTTTTT. Its translation: CASSHPGTSGIRNTGELFF.

The V gene is TRBV4-2, the J gene TRBJ2-1, with 15 bases matching TRBD2. With V trimmed by 3 bases and J by 7 bases, 7 bases remained unmatched. This CDR3 region has 17 residues. The germline V gene has CDR1 LGHNA and CDR2 YNFKEQ. The CDR3 here is CASSHEGLAGGPNEQFF. CDR3 nucleotide sequence: TGTGCCAGCAGCCATGAAGGACTAGCGGGGGGGCCGAATGAGCAGTTCTTC.

The gene calls are TRBV10-3 and TRBJ2-1, with TRBD2 identical over 7 bases. This CDR3 has 15 amino acids. V gave up 0 bases and J gave up 7 bases; unmatched junction bases: 6. Per the germline V gene, CDR1 is ENHRY and CDR2 is SYGVKD. The CDR3 loop is CAISESLAGENEQFF. The CDR3 coding sequence is TGTGCCATCAGTGAGTCTTTGGCGGGGGAGAATGAGCAGTTCTTC.

The rearrangement joins TRBV7-9 to TRBJ2-7; TRBD1 matches at 7 bases. There are 12 residues in the CDR3. Germline CDR1 SEHNR, CDR2 FQNEAQ (reference sequence). V gave up 5 bases and J gave up 6 bases; unmatched junction bases: 4. The DNA for the CDR3 is TGTGCCAGCAGCCCATCAGGGGGCGAGCAGTACTTC. Translated: CASSPSGGEQYF.